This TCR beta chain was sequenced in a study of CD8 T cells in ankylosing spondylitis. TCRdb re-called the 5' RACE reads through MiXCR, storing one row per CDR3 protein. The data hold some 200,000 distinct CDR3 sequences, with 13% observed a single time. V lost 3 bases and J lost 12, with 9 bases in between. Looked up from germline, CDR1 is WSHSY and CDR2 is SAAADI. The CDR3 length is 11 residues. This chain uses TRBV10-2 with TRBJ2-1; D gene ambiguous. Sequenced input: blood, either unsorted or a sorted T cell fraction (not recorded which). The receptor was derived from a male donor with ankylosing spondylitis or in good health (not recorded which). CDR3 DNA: TGCGCCAGCAGTGATATGGATAGGCAGTTCTTC. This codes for CASSDMDRQFF.